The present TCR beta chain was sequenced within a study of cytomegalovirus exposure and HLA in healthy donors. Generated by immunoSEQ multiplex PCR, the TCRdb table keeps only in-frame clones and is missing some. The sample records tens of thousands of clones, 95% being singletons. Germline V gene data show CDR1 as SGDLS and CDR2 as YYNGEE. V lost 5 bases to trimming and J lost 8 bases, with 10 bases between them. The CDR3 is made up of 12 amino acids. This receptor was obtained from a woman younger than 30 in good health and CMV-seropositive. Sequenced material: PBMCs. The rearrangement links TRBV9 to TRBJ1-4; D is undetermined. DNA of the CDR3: TGTGCCAGCAGGGGCGAGACAGAAAAACTGTTTTTT. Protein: CASRGETEKLFF.